The T cell receptor (beta chain) described here comes from a study of blood T cell repertoires in COVID-19. On the study more broadly: Sites across the United States, Italy and Spain contributed samples from acute and convalescent COVID-19. The analysed material was cDNA or gDNA that came from T cells, B-cell-depleted T cells, or PBMCs.

As originally analysed: Amplified reference gene primers provided the basis for estimating nucleated cell counts. Assay: immunoSEQ multiplex PCR; the TCRdb copy retains only in-frame clones and omits some. Clone size and the V and J calls come from that table; the DNA yielded D and trimming. The sample lists fewer than 200,000 clones; 80% to 90% were seen once. This clone was seen more than once but under ten times. CDR1 is GTSNPN and CDR2 is SVGIG in the germline V gene (reference sequence). The CDR3 spans 15 residues. Trimming cost V 1 base and J 0 bases, with 10 bases left between them. The chain has TRBV30 and TRBJ1-3, with D unresolved. Sequencing used peripheral blood. This TCR came from a middle-aged man who had recovered from COVID-19. The CDR3 sequence is CAWSAIHSSGNTIYF. CDR3 in DNA: TGTGCCTGGAGTGCAATACACAGCTCTGGAAACACCATATATTTT.